This T cell receptor (beta chain) was captured by sequencing in a study of T cells in Graves' hyperthyroidism and ophthalmopathy. Study results and limitations: In blood, most of the thyroid clonotypes expanded above 0.001 were also present. The authors' 13 V-J model separated ophthalmopathy from stable hyperthyroidism.

This clonotype was detected only a few times. The antigen is unknown. This may come from a read error, since a much larger clone is one base off. The investigators amplified TCR beta CDR3 regions from RNA transcripts. HTBI primers were employed in a first-round RT-PCR of the TCR CDR3. TCRdb passed the multiplex PCR reads through MiXCR, listing each CDR3 protein once. Of about 500,000 distinct CDR3 sequences listed, roughly 45% are singletons. A patient was excluded if there was uncontrolled infection, other autoimmune disease, pregnancy or lactation. Germline V CDR1 and CDR2: ENHRY, SYGVKD. V lost 7 bases and J lost 8, with 17 bases in between. The CDR3 is 13 residues long.

The V and J genes are TRBV10-3 and TRBJ1-2; TRBD1 is a possible D gene (6 bases). The source material was peripheral blood or thyroid tissue (not recorded which). This clonotype was sampled from an adult woman with Graves' disease, either hyperthyroidism or ophthalmopathy (not recorded which). The CDR3 protein is CAIKWTADTGYTF. In nucleotides, the CDR3 is TGTGCCATCAAATGGACAGCGGACACCGGCTACACCTTC.